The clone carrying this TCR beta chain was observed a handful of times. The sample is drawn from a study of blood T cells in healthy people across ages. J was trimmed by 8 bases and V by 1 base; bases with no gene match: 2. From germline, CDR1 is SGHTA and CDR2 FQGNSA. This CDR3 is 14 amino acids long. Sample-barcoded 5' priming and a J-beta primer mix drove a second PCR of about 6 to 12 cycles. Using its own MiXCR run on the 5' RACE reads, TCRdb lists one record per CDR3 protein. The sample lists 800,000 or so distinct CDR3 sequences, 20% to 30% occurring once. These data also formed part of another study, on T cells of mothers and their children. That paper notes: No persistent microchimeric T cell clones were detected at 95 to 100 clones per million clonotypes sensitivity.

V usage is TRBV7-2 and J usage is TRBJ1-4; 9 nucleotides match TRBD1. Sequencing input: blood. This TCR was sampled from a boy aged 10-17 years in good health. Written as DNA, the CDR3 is TGTGCCAGCAGCTTAGACGGGACAGGGGAAAAACTGTTTTTT. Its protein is CASSLDGTGEKLFF.